This T cell receptor (beta chain) was observed in a study of technical replicates of blood from a handful of donors. The junction had 3 bases not matched to a gene; V was cut back by 4 bases and J by 4 bases. CDR1 and CDR2 from the germline V gene are SEHNR and FQNEAQ (reference sequence). This CDR3 region has 14 residues. Libraries were prepared by immunoSEQ multiplex PCR; TCRdb keeps only in-frame clonotypes and omits some of them. Of tens of thousands of clones in the sample, about 97% were seen once. V and J are TRBV7-9 and TRBJ2-5, with TRBD1 identical over 10 bases. Source material: T cells isolated from PBMCs. This receptor was taken from a human donor in good health. The CDR3 loop is CASSSRTGGETQYF. In DNA, the CDR3 is TGTGCCAGCAGCTCTAGGACAGGGGGAGAGACCCAGTACTTC.